This is a list of T cell receptor beta chains from one sample in a study of T cells after posttransplantation cyclophosphamide. Using immunoSEQ multiplex PCR, the repertoire was profiled, and TCRdb retains in-frame clones only, with some absent. The sample includes tens of thousands of clones, about 86% of them seen just once. Sequenced: PBMCs. These receptors were obtained from a man aged 25-45 years with a blood cancer, CMV-positive, and with a related stem cell donor. The CDR3 runs from the conserved cysteine through the conserved F or W. Fields, in order: J gene, V gene, CDR3 protein.

J gene: NA; V gene: TRBV5-4; CDR3 protein: CASSPRGQGAYEQYF
J gene: TRBJ1-2; V gene: TRBV7-2; CDR3 protein: CASSSTDRVYGYTF
J gene: TRBJ2-5; V gene: TRBV5-5; CDR3 protein: CASSLQGMETQYF
J gene: TRBJ1-5; V gene: TRBV27; CDR3 protein: CASSLRQHSNQPQHF
J gene: TRBJ2-3; V gene: TRBV15; CDR3 protein: CATSRAGVADTQYF
J gene: TRBJ2-7; V gene: TRBV6-1; CDR3 protein: CASSEVRTRSEQYF
J gene: TRBJ2-1; V gene: TRBV2; CDR3 protein: CASGRLAGYNEQFF
J gene: TRBJ2-5; V gene: TRBV28; CDR3 protein: CASSSGEETQYF
J gene: TRBJ2-5; V gene: TRBV7-2; CDR3 protein: CASSLDTGPRETQYF
J gene: TRBJ2-2; V gene: TRBV4-2; CDR3 protein: CASSPLLAGGELFF
J gene: TRBJ2-1; V gene: TRBV9; CDR3 protein: CASSVIAGGPGDEQFF
J gene: TRBJ2-5; V gene: TRBV6-6; CDR3 protein: CASSPGSGQETQYF
J gene: TRBJ2-7; V gene: TRBV6-5; CDR3 protein: CASSYSGAGGYEQYF
J gene: TRBJ1-2; V gene: TRBV18; CDR3 protein: CASSPAATGTSNYGYTF
J gene: TRBJ2-7; V gene: TRBV21-1; CDR3 protein: CASSNYEDGDSYEQYF
J gene: TRBJ2-3; V gene: TRBV5-1; CDR3 protein: CASSRLAGGRTDTQYF
J gene: TRBJ2-2; V gene: TRBV6-6; CDR3 protein: CASSRPGTGVGELFF
J gene: TRBJ1-5; V gene: TRBV27; CDR3 protein: CASSLFAGTGYQPQHF
J gene: TRBJ1-5; V gene: TRBV19; CDR3 protein: CATAIRGNQPQHF
J gene: TRBJ2-7; V gene: TRBV10-3; CDR3 protein: CAISNSGTAYEQYF
J gene: TRBJ2-1; V gene: TRBV5-1; CDR3 protein: CASRRQGQNSYNEQFF
J gene: TRBJ1-3; V gene: TRBV9; CDR3 protein: CASSVYNSGNTIYF
J gene: TRBJ2-1; V gene: TRBV6-5; CDR3 protein: CASSRGGVGVNEQFF
J gene: TRBJ2-7; V gene: TRBV28; CDR3 protein: CASSTLAGAGEQYF
J gene: TRBJ1-3; V gene: TRBV2; CDR3 protein: CASSESGGGLNTIYF
J gene: TRBJ2-2; V gene: TRBV19; CDR3 protein: CASSIKAETGELFF
J gene: TRBJ2-2; V gene: TRBV14; CDR3 protein: CASSQDSIWVTRTGVYTGELFF
J gene: TRBJ2-3; V gene: TRBV5-1; CDR3 protein: CASSPGTSTEASTDTQYF
J gene: TRBJ2-3; V gene: TRBV28; CDR3 protein: CASMLGPRTDTQYF
J gene: TRBJ2-7; V gene: TRBV6-1; CDR3 protein: CASSLDPGQPYEQYF
J gene: TRBJ2-7; V gene: TRBV2; CDR3 protein: CASSEKREMRYEQCF
J gene: TRBJ1-2; V gene: TRBV7-9; CDR3 protein: CASSPRNLQGSNYGYTF
J gene: TRBJ1-2; V gene: TRBV28; CDR3 protein: CASSSHPYRGLDGYTF
J gene: TRBJ2-3; V gene: TRBV29-1; CDR3 protein: CSVAGGRDNSDTQYF
J gene: TRBJ2-1; V gene: TRBV29-1; CDR3 protein: CSGAHNEQFF
J gene: TRBJ2-1; V gene: TRBV7-9; CDR3 protein: CASSYDRGQEFF
J gene: TRBJ2-1; V gene: TRBV7-9; CDR3 protein: CATPEGLSYNEQFF
J gene: TRBJ2-2; V gene: TRBV9; CDR3 protein: CASSAQGFDTGELFF
J gene: TRBJ2-3; V gene: TRBV27; CDR3 protein: CASAMRSSGGDTQYF
J gene: TRBJ2-5; V gene: TRBV7-3; CDR3 protein: CASSLSGTSGETQYF
J gene: TRBJ1-5; V gene: TRBV30; CDR3 protein: CAWSSQGNGQPQHF
J gene: TRBJ1-4; V gene: TRBV30; CDR3 protein: CAWSVRLGQGVEKLFF
J gene: TRBJ1-1; V gene: TRBV28; CDR3 protein: CASSFGGVTEAFF
J gene: TRBJ1-1; V gene: TRBV30; CDR3 protein: CACSTGLENTEAFF
J gene: TRBJ1-2; V gene: TRBV2; CDR3 protein: CASSGGRTAKLYYGYTF
J gene: TRBJ2-1; V gene: TRBV11-1; CDR3 protein: CASSSLGLAGAGEQFF
J gene: TRBJ2-2; V gene: TRBV2; CDR3 protein: CASSPLAGANTGELFF
J gene: TRBJ1-1; V gene: TRBV19; CDR3 protein: CASRNRGFTEAFF
J gene: TRBJ2-3; V gene: TRBV9; CDR3 protein: CASSVGGPVDTQYF